This TCR beta chain originates from a study of vaccination and CD4 T cells after COVID-19. An Oncomine TCR Beta short-read assay was used to sequence the DNA from cultured CD4+ T cells. TCRdb reprocessed the PCR reads via MiXCR and lists one record per CDR3 protein. This repertoire shows 15,000 to 20,000 distinct CDR3 sequences, approximately 63% found once; its top ten account for less than 6%. Regarding treatment: approximately 9-day PBMC culture with coronavirus spike peptide pools or control peptides (ViraFEST assay). This clonotype has only a few counts. As yet, its antigen is unknown. The CDR3 has 15 residues. V lost 8 bases and J 0 bases, leaving 14 bases between the germline ends. Germline CDR1 MDHEN, CDR2 SYDVKM.

Input material: CD4+ T cells from blood, cultured in vitro. The rearrangement links TRBV28 to TRBJ1-5, with a possible D match to TRBD1 (5 bases). The sequence was collected from a human donor who had recovered from COVID-19. The CDR3 here is CASRGSGPSNQPQHF. CDR3 nucleotide sequence: TGTGCCAGCCGAGGATCGGGACCTAGCAATCAGCCCCAGCATTTT.